The 26 T cell receptor beta chains listed next were all sequenced from one sample in a study of vaccination effects on CD4 cells after COVID-19. Their antigens remain unidentified. Produced via immunoSEQ multiplex PCR; TCRdb's table is partial and in-frame only. The repertoire has around 66,000 clones, over 70% of them found once; the top ten carry about 4%. ViraFEST expansion of antigen-specific CD4+ T cells with viral peptide pools preceded sequencing. The culture ran for approximately 10 days, and then CD4+ T cells were isolated. Among the vaccine recipients, none had a prior SARS-CoV-2 infection, and nucleocapsid antibodies were negative. Source: CD4+ T cells from PBMCs cultured with HCoV-OC43 spike peptides, taken before COVID-19 vaccination. Subset reported: HCoV-OC43 spike overlapping peptide pool stimulation. The receptors were sampled from a human donor who received a COVID-19 vaccine.

This chain links TRBV5-1 with TRBJ1-4; no reliable D call. This CDR3 contains 15 residues. V was cut by 4 bases and J by 4 bases, with 14 bases left in between. Germline lookup yields CDR1 SGHRS and CDR2 YFSETQ. The CDR3 sequence is CASSEFQQSNEKLFF. The DNA of the CDR3 is TGCGCCAGCAGCGAATTTCAGCAAAGTAATGAAAAACTGTTTTTT.

The V call is TRBV5-8, the J call TRBJ2-4, with 9 bases fitting TRBD1. The CDR3 extends over 14 amino acids. Germline V gives CDR1 SGHTS, CDR2 YDEGEE. V trimming: 2 bases; J trimming: 7 bases; junction bases outside the gene matches: 4. CDR3: CASSLRTGANIQYF. The CDR3 DNA sequence: TGTGCCAGCAGCTTAAGGACAGGGGCGAACATTCAGTACTTC. The complete variable domain, with remaining parts taken from reference TRBV5-8 and TRBJ2-4, reads EAGVTQSPTHLIKTRGQQATLRCSPISGHTSVYWYQQALGLGLQFLLWYDEGEERNRGNFPPRFSGRQFPNYSSELNVNALELEDSALYLCASSLRTGANIQYFGAGTRLSVL.

The V gene is TRBV19, the J gene TRBJ2-5; 7 bases agree with TRBD1. The trim removed 5 bases at V and 7 bases at J, leaving 10 bases unmatched. Looked up from germline, CDR1 is LNHDA and CDR2 is SQIVND (reference sequence). The CDR3 is 14 residues long. The DNA for the CDR3 is TGTGCCAGTAGTGAGAGACAGGGTCTGGGGACCCAGTACTTC. Its protein is CASSERQGLGTQYF.

CDR3: CASYRKRGSYNSPLHF. The DNA for the CDR3 is TGTGCCAGCTACCGTAAGAGAGGATCCTATAATTCACCCCTCCACTTT. The chain uses TRBV28 and TRBJ1-6; D remains unclear. With 8 bases removed from V and 1 base from J, the gap between germline ends came to 15 bases. In germline, CDR1 is MDHEN, CDR2 SYDVKM. The CDR3 extends over 16 amino acids.

This chain connects TRBV7-2 to TRBJ2-2; D is possibly TRBD1 or TRBD2 (5 bases each). The CDR3 is 15 amino acids. Per the germline V gene, CDR1 is SGHTA and CDR2 is FQGNSA. V was shortened by 6 bases and J by 5 bases, with 16 bases between the two germline ends. The CDR3 bases are TGTGCCAGCAGTACGGGACGGCAAGTTACCGGGGAGCTGTTTTTT. Protein product: CASSTGRQVTGELFF.

The chain recombines TRBV18 with TRBJ2-1; D may be TRBD1 (6 bases). CDR1 and CDR2 from the germline V gene are KGHSH and LQKENI. The germline V and J ends were trimmed by 3 bases and 4 bases, with 13 bases remaining between them. The CDR3 is made up of 15 amino acids. For the CDR3, the DNA is TGTGCCAGCTCACCCCCAGGGGAAGAGTACAATGAGCAGTTCTTC. The encoded protein is CASSPPGEEYNEQFF.

The sample holds a few counts of this clone. CDR3 loop: CASSQALGDVRQPQHF. The CDR3 bases are TGCGCCAGCAGCCAAGCGCTGGGCGATGTTCGTCAGCCCCAGCATTTT. The chain couples TRBV4-1 to TRBJ1-5; D is unresolved. Per germline, CDR1 MGHRA and CDR2 YSYEKL. Trimming left V 1 base short and J 6 bases short, with 16 bases between. There are 16 residues in the CDR3.

Regarding this clone: Other DNA variants within this sample encode the same CDR3. The genes are TRBV3-1 (or the pseudogene TRBV3-2) and TRBJ2-5; D is uncertain. This CDR3 contains 12 residues. V was cut by 0 bases and J by 5 bases, with 4 bases left in between. Germline V lookup: CDR1 LGHDT, CDR2 YNNKEL (reference sequence). This CDR3 is CASSQDRETQYF. As DNA, the CDR3 is TGTGCCAGCAGCCAAGATCGGGAGACCCAGTACTTC.

The chain uses TRBV5-1 and TRBJ2-5; D is ambiguous. V was cut by 4 bases and J by 5 bases, with 12 bases left in between. There are 13 residues in the CDR3. Germline CDR1 and CDR2: SGHRS and YFSETQ. CDR3 sequence (DNA): TGCGCCAGCAGCCGTACCCCTGATGAGACCCAGTACTTC. Translating gives CASSRTPDETQYF.

This chain links TRBV4-3 with TRBJ2-3; D might be TRBD2 (5 bases). Germline V gene sequence: CDR1 LGHNA, CDR2 YSLEER. The V and J ends lost 0 bases and 3 bases respectively, with 13 bases between them. CDR3 length equals 16 residues. The CDR3 DNA follows: TGCGCCAGCAGCCAAGATACCGGGGAAATGACAGATACGCAGTATTTT. Protein: CASSQDTGEMTDTQYF.

This chain links TRBV6-2 or TRBV6-3 with TRBJ2-7, with D possibly called TRBD1 or TRBD2 (6 bases each). The CDR3 loop spans 16 amino acids. The germline V and J ends were trimmed by 0 bases and 5 bases, with 17 bases remaining between them. Germline assignment: CDR1 MNHEY and CDR2 SVGEGT. The CDR3 nucleotides are TGTGCCAGCAGTTACTCGCCTCACGGGGGCTGGGACGAGCAGTACGTC. Translating gives CASSYSPHGGWDEQYV.

The chain is built from TRBV18 and TRBJ1-1; D gene ambiguous. Trimming removed 3 bases at V and 5 bases at J, with 13 bases between. The germline CDR1 and CDR2 sequences are KGHSH and LQKENI. The CDR3 runs 14 residues. CDR3 DNA sequence: TGTGCCAGCTCACCTAACGCCCCGAGTACTGAAGCTTTCTTT. As protein: CASSPNAPSTEAFF.

This rearrangement joins TRBV3-1 (or the pseudogene TRBV3-2) to TRBJ2-1, with 14 bases lining up with TRBD2. Per the germline V gene, CDR1 is LGHDT and CDR2 is YNNKEL (reference sequence). Germline trimming cut 6 bases from V and 3 bases from J; bases unmatched to any gene: 10. This CDR3 comprises 18 residues. The CDR3 spells CASRDMTSGGADYNEQFF. CDR3 sequence (DNA): TGTGCCAGCAGGGATATGACTAGCGGGGGGGCTGACTACAATGAGCAGTTCTTC.

This clone came up once. The chain is built from TRBV28 and TRBJ1-3, with no clear D. The V end lost 2 bases, the J end lost 3 bases, and 5 bases lay between the germline ends. Germline V gives CDR1 MDHEN, CDR2 SYDVKM. The CDR3 runs 13 residues. As DNA, the CDR3 is TGTGCCAGCAGTTTACAGGTTGGAAACACCATATATTTT. It codes for CASSLQVGNTIYF.

The rearrangement uses TRBV9 and TRBJ2-3, with 16 bases fitting TRBD2. V lost 4 bases to trimming and J lost 7 bases; unmatched junction nucleotides: 9. The CDR3 runs 17 residues. Germline V gene sequence: CDR1 SGDLS, CDR2 YYNGEE. The CDR3 loop is CASSKTGTSGGEYTQYF. CDR3 nucleotide sequence: TGTGCCAGCAGCAAAACTGGGACTAGCGGGGGGGAATATACGCAGTATTTT.

This clone has only one observation. CDR3 nucleotide sequence: TGTGCCAGCAGCCATATCTCAGGGGGCTACTACACCTTC. Translated, it gives CASSHISGGYYTF. The chain links TRBV6-5 to TRBJ1-2, with TRBD1 matching 8 bases. The CDR3 has 13 residues. From germline, CDR1 is MNHEY and CDR2 SVGAGI. Trimming took 6 bases from V and 10 from J; bases not matched to a gene: 10.

The rearrangement links TRBV10-3 to TRBJ2-4; 8 nucleotides line up with TRBD1. The junction had 15 bases not matched to a gene; V was cut back by 1 base and J by 1 base. This CDR3 is built from 20 residues. Germline V gene sequence: CDR1 ENHRY, CDR2 SYGVKD. CDR3 region: CAISEFVATGDLRAKNIQYF. The CDR3 DNA sequence: TGTGCCATCAGTGAGTTCGTTGCGACAGGGGACCTTCGGGCCAAAAACATTCAGTACTTC.

CDR3 in amino acids: CASSQDRAETDSGNTIYF. The DNA for the CDR3 is TGCGCCAGCAGCCAAGATCGCGCGGAGACAGACTCTGGAAACACCATATATTTT. The chain combines TRBV4-1 with TRBJ1-3; a possible D gene is TRBD1 (5 bases). V lost 0 bases and J lost 0, with 15 bases in between. The germline CDR1 and CDR2 sequences are MGHRA and YSYEKL. The CDR3 covers 18 residues.

This clone has more than one count but fewer than ten. Different DNA sequences within this sample yield the same CDR3. The rearrangement joins TRBV5-4 to TRBJ2-7; the D is unclear. The CDR3 covers 12 residues. Trimming left V 1 base short and J 0 bases short, with 2 bases between. From germline, CDR1 is SGHNT and CDR2 YYREEE (reference sequence). This CDR3 reads CASSLNSYEQYV. As DNA, the CDR3 is TGTGCCAGCAGCTTGAACTCCTACGAGCAGTACGTC.

The J gene is TRBJ1-1, the V gene TRBV27, with D unresolved. The germline CDR1 and CDR2 sequences are MNHEY and SMNVEV (reference sequence). This CDR3 contains 14 residues. Trimming left V 6 bases short and J 4 bases short, with 15 bases between. DNA for the CDR3: TGTGCCAGCAGCCGAAAAACAGAAAGCACTGAAGCTTTCTTT. It codes for CASSRKTESTEAFF.

This clone appeared a few times. This chain connects TRBV5-4 to TRBJ2-6, with TRBD1 matching over 7 bases. Unmatched junction bases numbered 9, after V lost 3 bases and J lost 0 bases. Germline CDR1 reads SGHNT; CDR2 reads YYREEE (reference sequence). There are 18 residues in the CDR3. CDR3 bases: TGTGCCAGCAGCTCCACAGGGGCGTCAAACTCTGGGGCCAACGTCCTGACTTTC. It yields the protein CASSSTGASNSGANVLTF. Drawing the rest from reference TRBV5-4 and TRBJ2-6, the complete variable domain is ETGVTQSPTHLIKTRGQQVTLRCSSQSGHNTVSWYQQALGQGPQFIFQYYREEENGRGNFPPRFSGLQFPNYSSELNVNALELDDSALYLCASSSTGASNSGANVLTFGAGSRLTVL.

The chain couples TRBV18 to TRBJ2-3; 8 bases line up with TRBD2. The CDR3 extends over 14 amino acids. The trim removed 6 bases at V and 0 bases at J, leaving 2 bases unmatched. Germline CDR1 and CDR2: KGHSH and LQKENI. The CDR3 nucleotides read TGTGCCAGCTCCGGACTAGCTAGCACAGATACGCAGTATTTT. Its translation: CASSGLASTDTQYF.

The chain joins TRBV4-1 to TRBJ2-6; tentatively, D is TRBD1 (5 bases). Trimming removed 4 bases at V and 3 bases at J, with 10 bases between. This CDR3 spans 15 amino acids. Germline V gene lookup returns CDR1 MGHRA and CDR2 YSYEKL. The CDR3 sequence: CASSPRVDGANVLTF. The CDR3 nucleotides are TGCGCCAGCAGCCCCAGGGTCGATGGGGCCAACGTCCTGACTTTC.

This clone occurred once. The chain has TRBV5-5 and TRBJ2-5; 16 bases are a match to TRBD2. Looked up from germline, CDR1 is SGHKS and CDR2 is YYEKEE (reference sequence). The CDR3 is 19 amino acids. V lost 4 bases to trimming and J lost 3 bases; unmatched junction nucleotides: 12. The CDR3 sequence is CASSPKISGLAGGKETQYF. The CDR3 DNA is TGTGCCAGCAGCCCCAAAATCTCGGGACTAGCGGGGGGGAAAGAGACCCAGTACTTC.

The CDR3 DNA is TGCGCCAGCAGTAAAAAAACAGGGCCACAAGAGACCCAGTACTTC. It yields the protein CASSKKTGPQETQYF. The J gene is TRBJ2-5, the V gene TRBV10-2, with a tentative D call TRBD1 (6 bases). CDR3 length: 15 amino acids. The V end was cut by 5 bases, the J end by 2 bases, with 15 bases between. The V gene's germline CDR1 is WSHSY and CDR2 SAAADI.

V is TRBV7-2 and J is TRBJ2-1; D not resolved. Germline CDR1 and CDR2: SGHTA and FQGNSA. Between the trimmed V and J ends, which lost 3 bases and 5 bases, there was a span of 14 bases. The CDR3 sequence is 15 residues long. DNA of the CDR3: TGTGCCAGCAGCTTCCCAACACATAGCAACAATGAGCAGTTCTTC. It translates to CASSFPTHSNNEQFF.